These 32 T cell receptor beta chains came from one sample sequenced in a study of CD8+ T cells in alopecia areata (dated by TCRdb to 2017 to 2018). Library preparation was by the immunoSEQ multiplex PCR assay. To provide template for TCR sequencing, every sample had RNA extracted and reverse transcribed into cDNA. TCRdb provides this immuneACCESS table in a form limited to in-frame rearrangements. Some clones are lacking; in checked studies, under half of them reflect an unresolved V gene, and why the rest are absent is not known. This sample has some 130,000 clones in its table, and around 53% of those were observed once. Around 0.44% of the sample is taken by the ten largest. What this sample's time point label stands for: roughly 27 days on oral tofacitinib. What the treatment or condition label conveys for this sample: oral pan-JAK inhibitor, 5-10 mg twice daily. The sequencing here drew on CD4+ T cells sorted from blood, taken at week 4, from a patient treated with tofacitinib. These receptors all stem from a human donor with alopecia areata.

This chain links TRBV9 with TRBJ1-2, with 9 bases matching TRBD1. This CDR3 is built from 15 residues. J lost 1 base, V lost 3 bases, and 4 bases had no gene match. The V gene's germline CDR1 is SGDLS and CDR2 YYNGEE. The CDR3 nucleotides are TGTGCCAGCAGCGCGTACAGGGGGCTTAACTATGGCTACACCTTC. This gives the protein CASSAYRGLNYGYTF.

This chain uses TRBV6-1 with TRBJ1-3, with D possibly being TRBD1 (6 bases). The CDR3 runs to 16 residues. Germline CDR1 MNHNS, CDR2 SASEGT. V gave up 3 bases and J gave up 4 bases, with 16 bases separating them. CDR3 nucleotide sequence: TGTGCCAGCAGTGAGTGGCCAGGGGCTGGCGGAAACACCATATATTTT. Protein: CASSEWPGAGGNTIYF.

The DNA of the CDR3 is TGTGCCAGCACCATCAGTCCCTCCTACAATGAGCAGTTCTTC. Translation gives CASTISPSYNEQFF. The rearrangement joins TRBV6-5 to TRBJ2-1; D unclear. This CDR3 comprises 14 residues. Germline values: CDR1 MNHEY, CDR2 SVGAGI. Trimming removed 7 bases from V and 0 bases from J, with 10 bases in between.

This clone occurred a few times. J is TRBJ2-1 and V is TRBV19; 7 bases align to TRBD2. The CDR3 runs 15 residues. J lost 4 bases, V lost 5 bases, and 8 bases had no gene match. Germline V lookup: CDR1 LNHDA, CDR2 SQIVND (reference sequence). The CDR3 sequence: CASSEGGRGYNEQFF. DNA of the CDR3: TGTGCCAGTAGTGAGGGAGGGAGAGGTTACAATGAGCAGTTCTTC. Using reference TRBV19 and TRBJ2-1 for the parts outside the CDR3, the full variable domain is DGGITQSPKYLFRKEGQNVTLSCEQNLNHDAMYWYRQDPGQGLRLIYYSQIVNDFQKGDIAEGYSVSREKKESFPLTVTSAQKNPTAFYLCASSEGGRGYNEQFFGPGTRLTVL.

This sequence joins TRBV5-1 and TRBJ2-3, with TRBD2 as a possible D gene (5 bases). Germline CDR1 reads SGHRS; CDR2 reads YFSETQ. The V end was cut by 3 bases, the J end by 0 bases, with 8 bases between. This CDR3 comprises 14 residues. The CDR3 bases are TGCGCCAGCAGCTCAGCGGAGAGCACAGATACGCAGTATTTT. Encoded protein: CASSSAESTDTQYF.

This clone occurred once. J is TRBJ1-1 and V is TRBV29-1; D unresolved. Germline CDR1 and CDR2: SQVTM and ANQGSEA. CDR3 length: 14 residues. The V gene lost 4 bases and the J gene lost 7 bases, with 19 bases spanning the gap. CDR3 nucleotide sequence: TGCAGCGTTGGCGCGACAATGGGGTCCGTTGAAGCTTTCTTT. It yields the protein CSVGATMGSVEAFF.

CDR3 sequence: CASRLIGGYEQYF. DNA for the CDR3: TGTGCCAGCAGATTGATAGGGGGCTACGAGCAGTACTTC. The chain recombines TRBV6-6 with TRBJ2-7; possible D gene TRBD1, 6 bases. The CDR3 is 13 amino acids. Germline V gives CDR1 MNHNY, CDR2 SVGAGI (reference sequence). With 6 bases removed from V and 3 bases from J, the gap between germline ends came to 12 bases.

CDR3 sequence: CASTLWGVRRQPQHF. In nucleotides, the CDR3 is TGTGCCAGCACTCTATGGGGTGTTCGGAGGCAGCCCCAGCATTTT. The chain uses TRBV25-1 and TRBJ1-5; D is unresolved. The CDR3 is made up of 15 amino acids. With 7 bases removed from V and 7 bases from J, the gap between germline ends came to 20 bases. Germline values: CDR1 MGHDK, CDR2 SYGVNS.

CDR3 bases: TGCAGCGTTGAAGATCGAAGGGGCACTAACTATGGCTACACCTTC. It is translated as CSVEDRRGTNYGYTF. The chain employs TRBV29-1 and TRBJ1-2; D may be TRBD1 (5 bases). The germline V gene encodes CDR1 SQVTM and CDR2 ANQGSEA. With 0 bases removed from V and 0 bases from J, the gap between germline ends came to 11 bases. This CDR3 has 15 amino acids.

CDR3 region: CASSGLAGGYEQYF. The CDR3 DNA is TGTGCCAGCAGTGGGCTCGCGGGGGGCTACGAGCAGTACTTC. The chain joins TRBV2 to TRBJ2-7, with 8 bases lining up with TRBD2. Germline CDR1 reads SNHLY; CDR2 reads FYNNEI. The CDR3 is 14 amino acids. J lost 3 bases, V lost 4 bases, and 5 bases had no gene match.

This chain uses TRBV2 with TRBJ2-3; 11 bases agree with TRBD2. Germline values: CDR1 SNHLY, CDR2 FYNNEI. CDR3 length: 16 residues. Trimming cost V 8 bases and J 6 bases; bases outside gene matches: 13. The CDR3 DNA follows: TGTGCCAGCCTTCCCGGGACTAGCGGTTTTATGGATACGCAGTATTTT. It is translated as CASLPGTSGFMDTQYF.

The chain is built from TRBV29-1 and TRBJ2-7; 11 nucleotides line up with TRBD1. The J segment lost 3 bases and the V segment lost 7 bases, leaving 8 bases of the junction unmatched. CDR3 size: 14 residues. Germline lookup yields CDR1 SQVTM and CDR2 ANQGSEA. The CDR3 here is CSAGQGAVDYEQYF. CDR3 DNA sequence: TGCAGCGCCGGACAGGGGGCCGTGGACTACGAGCAGTACTTC.

This chain connects TRBV30 to TRBJ1-5; the D gene is possibly TRBD1 (5 bases). Trimming stripped 0 bases from V and 11 bases from J, with 14 bases between. The germline CDR1 and CDR2 sequences are GTSNPN and SVGIG (reference sequence). The CDR3 covers 13 residues. CDR3 nucleotides: TGTGCCTGGAGTGTCAACCTTGACAGTACCCAGCATTTT. Translating gives CAWSVNLDSTQHF.

There are many counts of this clone. The chain links TRBV14 to TRBJ1-4; D gene unclear. CDR1 SGHDN and CDR2 FVKESK come from the germline V gene. This CDR3 comprises 17 residues. The germline V and J ends were trimmed by 0 bases and 0 bases, with 11 bases remaining between them. In DNA form, the CDR3 reads TGTGCCAGCAGCCAAGACCTACAGATCTCAACTAATGAAAAACTGTTTTTT. This codes for CASSQDLQISTNEKLFF. Together with reference TRBV14 and TRBJ1-4, the CDR3 gives the full variable domain: EAGVTQFPSHSVIEKGQTVTLRCDPISGHDNLYWYRRVMGKEIKFLLHFVKESKQDESGMPNNRFLAERTGGTYSTLKVQPAELEDSGVYFCASSQDLQISTNEKLFFGSGTQLSVL.

This clone was seen a handful of times. This chain connects TRBV18 to TRBJ2-7, with D maybe TRBD1 (5 bases). The CDR3 length is 16 residues. Germline CDR1 KGHSH, CDR2 LQKENI. Trimming took 3 bases from V and 0 from J, leaving 15 bases between them. CDR3 amino acids: CASSPMTDSLSYEQYF. The CDR3 DNA sequence: TGTGCCAGCTCACCCATGACAGACTCCCTCTCCTACGAGCAGTACTTC.

This clone was counted between two and nine times. This chain links TRBV29-1 with TRBJ1-1; D remains ambiguous. V lost 3 bases to trimming and J lost 0 bases, with 5 bases between them. CDR1 is SQVTM and CDR2 is ANQGSEA in the germline V gene. The CDR3 consists of 12 residues. The CDR3 region is CSVDGLNTEAFF. Here the CDR3 DNA reads TGCAGCGTTGACGGTCTGAACACTGAAGCTTTCTTT.

The CDR3 nucleotides read TGCAGCGTTGCGCGGACAGGGGTTAACGAGCAGTACTTC. This gives the protein CSVARTGVNEQYF. The chain is built from TRBV29-1 and TRBJ2-5; TRBD1 aligns across 9 bases. TRBJ2-7 explains the end of the DNA better; the J call may be wrong. Per the germline V gene, CDR1 is SQVTM and CDR2 is ANQGSEA. The CDR3 runs to 13 residues.

J is TRBJ2-7 and V is TRBV7-9; 12 bases are a match to TRBD2. Germline V gives CDR1 SEHNR, CDR2 FQNEAQ (reference sequence). V trimming: 7 bases; J trimming: 6 bases; junction bases outside the gene matches: 13. This CDR3 spans 16 amino acids. In DNA, the CDR3 is TGTGCCAGCAACTTTTCCTTAACTAGCGGGGGGACCGAGCAGTACTTC. Amino acid sequence: CASNFSLTSGGTEQYF.

The genes are TRBV2 and TRBJ1-1; D is perhaps TRBD1 (5 bases). CDR1 is SNHLY and CDR2 is FYNNEI in the germline V gene. The ends were cut back, 9 bases at V and 3 bases at J, with 8 bases in the middle. This CDR3 comprises 11 residues. CDR3 bases: TGTGCCAGTGTCAGGGACACTGAAGCTTTCTTT. This translates into CASVRDTEAFF.

The V gene is TRBV4-1, the J gene TRBJ2-1; D could derive from TRBD1 or TRBD2 (5 bases each). CDR3 length equals 15 residues. V lost 5 bases and J 9 bases, leaving 20 bases between the germline ends. Germline CDR1 reads MGHRA; CDR2 reads YSYEKL. DNA for the CDR3: TGCGCCAGCAGCTACCCGGGGACCAATAGTTTTGAGCAGTTCTTC. This encodes CASSYPGTNSFEQFF.

This clone showed up just a few times. V gene TRBV29-1 combines with J gene TRBJ1-2; TRBD1 matches at 7 bases. This CDR3 contains 13 residues. V dropped 5 bases and J dropped 7; count of bases not matched to a gene: 10. Per the germline V gene, CDR1 is SQVTM and CDR2 is ANQGSEA. CDR3 nucleotides: TGCAGCGTTTACCAGGGGGTCGTGAGTGGCTACACCTTC. This encodes CSVYQGVVSGYTF. Full variable domain (missing parts from reference TRBV29-1 and TRBJ1-2): SAVISQKPSRDICQRGTSLTIQCQVDSQVTMMFWYRQQPGQSLTLIATANQGSEATYESGFVIDKFPISRPNLTFSTLTVSNMSPEDSSIYLCSVYQGVVSGYTFGSGTRLTVV.

This clone was picked up a small number of times. The genes are TRBV30 and TRBJ1-5; D uncertain. V was clipped by 3 bases and J by 6 bases, with 15 bases between them. This CDR3 has 14 residues. Germline lookup yields CDR1 GTSNPN and CDR2 SVGIG (reference sequence). CDR3: CAWRRPGIGQPQHF. The CDR3 DNA reads as TGTGCCTGGAGAAGGCCGGGGATCGGTCAGCCCCAGCATTTT.

This clone was seen a few times. The chain has TRBV29-1 and TRBJ1-2, with D possibly TRBD1 on 6 matching bases. The V gene lost 4 bases and the J gene lost 4 bases, with 19 bases spanning the gap. Germline assignment: CDR1 SQVTM and CDR2 ANQGSEA. The CDR3 consists of 15 residues. The CDR3 here is CSVVDLRGPIYGYTF. CDR3 coding DNA: TGCAGCGTTGTTGATCTTCGGGGGCCGATCTATGGCTACACCTTC.

In DNA form, the CDR3 reads TGTGCCACCAGCAGGGAGGGACAGGCGAACTTCTATGGCTACACCTTC. This codes for CATSREGQANFYGYTF. The V and J genes are TRBV15 and TRBJ1-2; 8 bases fit TRBD1. Per germline, CDR1 LNHNV and CDR2 YYDKDF (reference sequence). The CDR3 runs 16 residues. The J segment lost 4 bases and the V segment lost 3 bases, leaving 10 bases of the junction unmatched.

V is TRBV7-9 and J is TRBJ2-7; D perhaps matches TRBD1 (6 bases). Per the germline V gene, CDR1 is SEHNR and CDR2 is FQNEAQ (reference sequence). Trimming took 5 bases from V and 6 from J, leaving 17 bases between them. The CDR3 length is 14 residues. This CDR3 reads CASSPPTRGGEQYF. CDR3 nucleotides: TGTGCCAGCAGCCCTCCGACCAGGGGCGGCGAGCAGTACTTC.

The chain employs TRBV19 and TRBJ2-7, with 8 bases fitting TRBD1. The CDR3 loop spans 13 amino acids. In germline, CDR1 is LNHDA, CDR2 SQIVND (reference sequence). V shed 7 bases and J 5 bases; nucleotides not matched to a gene: 7. The CDR3 reads CASNTGQGDEQYF. The CDR3 DNA is TGTGCCAGTAACACCGGACAGGGTGACGAGCAGTACTTC.

This clone was seen only a few times. CDR3 in amino acids: CASSSRGDTEAFF. CDR3 bases: TGCGCCAGCAGCTCCAGGGGGGACACTGAAGCTTTCTTT. The chain carries TRBV5-1 and TRBJ1-1, with 7 bases that match TRBD1. Per germline, CDR1 SGHRS and CDR2 YFSETQ. The J segment lost 3 bases and the V segment lost 3 bases, leaving 2 bases of the junction unmatched. This CDR3 region has 13 residues.

The chain carries TRBV30 and TRBJ1-1; no firm D call. V dropped 4 bases and J dropped 8 bases, with 20 bases sitting between them. The CDR3 covers 14 residues. In germline, CDR1 is GTSNPN, CDR2 SVGIG (reference sequence). The DNA of the CDR3 is TGTGCCTGGACGGTTGCGGGCCCCCTAGGAGAAGCTTTCTTT. It specifies CAWTVAGPLGEAFF.

A few counts support this clone. The J gene is TRBJ1-1, the V gene TRBV19; the D is unclear. V was shortened by 0 bases and J by 1 base, with 3 bases between the two germline ends. CDR3 length equals 13 residues. Germline V lookup: CDR1 LNHDA, CDR2 SQIVND (reference sequence). CDR3 DNA sequence: TGTGCCAGTAGTATAGACAGGAACACTGAAGCTTTCTTT. Translation gives CASSIDRNTEAFF.

The chain employs TRBV29-1 and TRBJ2-7; perhaps TRBD2 as D (5 bases). Germline loops: CDR1 SQVTM, CDR2 ANQGSEA. V was cut by 4 bases and J by 7 bases, with 11 bases left in between. CDR3 length equals 11 residues. CDR3 sequence (DNA): TGCAGCGTTGGCGGTCCGGGGGAGCAGTACTTC. It yields the protein CSVGGPGEQYF.

The rearrangement joins TRBV29-1 to TRBJ2-7; TRBD2 matches at 7 bases. The length of the CDR3 is 11 residues. CDR1 is SQVTM, CDR2 ANQGSEA, per germline. For the CDR3, the DNA is TGCACCGCCAGGGAGGGATACGAGCAGTACTTC. Its protein is CTAREGYEQYF.

This chain uses TRBV29-1 with TRBJ2-4; D uncertain. CDR1 is SQVTM and CDR2 is ANQGSEA in the germline V gene. Trimming removed 7 bases from V and 3 bases from J, with 19 bases in between. The CDR3 covers 15 residues. The CDR3 loop is CSAGNYRAGKNIQYF. The CDR3 nucleotides are TGCAGCGCTGGGAATTACAGAGCAGGCAAAAACATTCAGTACTTC.